This T cell receptor beta chain was recorded in a study of spatial heterogeneity in lung cancer. Study information: Detected beta-chain sequences consistently exceeded alpha-chain sequences.

Many counts were recorded for this clonotype. Because the library targeted alpha chains, this beta chain is an off-target read whose size means little. The junction had 6 bases not matched to a gene; V was cut back by 0 bases and J by 8 bases. This CDR3 comprises 15 residues. The germline V gene has CDR1 SGHTA and CDR2 FQGNSA. Individual TCR cDNA molecules each bore their own unique molecular identifier. TCRdb reanalysed the 5' RACE reads using MiXCR and keeps one entry per CDR3 protein. Of approximately 11,000 distinct CDR3 sequences in the sample, around 3.9% were seen once. The time point here: sample taken at primary tumor resection. The input material, whole RNA from tumor, nontumor lung or frozen PBMC, was sequenced unsorted.

The V gene is TRBV7-2, the J gene TRBJ1-4; 7 nucleotides match TRBD1. The specimen was normal lung tissue next to the tumor, collected at surgery. The source is a male donor with early-stage non-small cell lung cancer. The CDR3 bases are TGTGCCAGCAGCTTAGCCAGGGGGACATCCGAAAAACTGTTTTTT. It specifies CASSLARGTSEKLFF.